The 24 T cell receptor beta chains presented below share a single source sample, sequenced in a study of blood T cell repertoires in COVID-19. Repertoires were generated with immunoSEQ multiplex PCR, while TCRdb's copy carries only in-frame clones and drops some. The table has tens of thousands of clones, around 85% seen once; the top ten hold about 4.2%. Sequencing used peripheral blood. Receptor source: a man aged 50-60 years with active COVID-19.

The CDR3 protein is CASNSAGYEQYF. The CDR3 bases are TGTGCCAGCAATTCCGCGGGCTACGAGCAGTACTTC. The chain employs TRBV6-5 and TRBJ2-7; D might be TRBD2 (5 bases). Trimming cost V 7 bases and J 3 bases, with 10 bases left between them. Per the germline V gene, CDR1 is MNHEY and CDR2 is SVGAGI. CDR3 length: 12 amino acids.

The chain employs TRBV9 and TRBJ2-2, with a weak D call TRBD1 (6 bases). The V end was cut by 1 base, the J end by 0 bases, with 7 bases between. This CDR3 has 15 residues. CDR1 is SGDLS and CDR2 is YYNGEE in the germline V gene. The DNA of the CDR3 is TGTGCCAGCAGCGTACAGGGGACGAACACCGGGGAGCTGTTTTTT. Translating it yields CASSVQGTNTGELFF.

The V call is TRBV6-2 or TRBV6-3, the J call TRBJ1-2; 8 bases line up with TRBD1. The CDR3 is made up of 14 amino acids. Per germline, CDR1 MNHEY and CDR2 SVGEGT. Trimming cost V 5 bases and J 4 bases; bases outside gene matches: 6. This CDR3 is CASSPTGTGYGYTF. In nucleotides, the CDR3 is TGTGCCAGCAGTCCAACCGGGACAGGCTATGGCTACACCTTC.

In this sample, this clone turned up a few times. CDR3 coding DNA: TGCGCCAGCAGTCTGACGGGTTCCGGGGAGCTGTTTTTT. Residues: CASSLTGSGELFF. V and J are TRBV10-1 and TRBJ2-2; D is ambiguous. Trimming pared 5 bases from V and 6 bases from J, leaving 10 bases between. CDR3 length equals 13 residues. Germline assignment: CDR1 WNHNN and CDR2 SYGVQD (reference sequence).

V gene TRBV2 combines with J gene TRBJ1-2, with D possibly matching TRBD1 (5 bases). The CDR3 extends over 14 amino acids. Trimming pared 4 bases from V and 4 bases from J, leaving 13 bases between. Germline CDR1 SNHLY, CDR2 FYNNEI. The CDR3 nucleotides read TGTGCCAGCAGTGCGACAGATTCGGGCTATGGCTACACCTTC. Protein sequence: CASSATDSGYGYTF.

The rearrangement joins TRBV19 to TRBJ1-1, with TRBD1 matching over 11 bases. Trimming took 7 bases from V and 8 from J; bases not matched to a gene: 6. Germline CDR1 is LNHDA and CDR2 is SQIVND (reference sequence). The CDR3 has 13 amino acids. CDR3 amino acids: CASKKDRGREAFF. CDR3 coding DNA: TGTGCCAGTAAAAAGGACAGGGGGCGGGAAGCTTTCTTT.

The chain has TRBV19 and TRBJ2-3; D is possibly TRBD2 (5 bases). The germline V gene encodes CDR1 LNHDA and CDR2 SQIVND (reference sequence). CDR3 length equals 12 residues. V was trimmed by 6 bases and J by 9 bases, leaving 13 bases between them. The CDR3 is CASRQSGETQYF. DNA of the CDR3: TGTGCCAGTAGACAAAGTGGGGAGACGCAGTATTTT.

The chain has TRBV4-3 and TRBJ2-3, with D tentatively TRBD2 (7 bases). Germline values: CDR1 LGHNA, CDR2 YSLEER. V dropped 0 bases and J dropped 5 bases, with 12 bases sitting between them. This CDR3 is 15 amino acids long. As DNA, the CDR3 is TGCGCCAGCAGCCAAGAACGGGGGGCCCGAGATACGCAGTATTTT. Its protein is CASSQERGARDTQYF.

This chain joins TRBV5-5 and TRBJ2-7; 8 bases are shared with TRBD1. V trimming: 4 bases; J trimming: 1 base; junction bases outside the gene matches: 4. The CDR3 has 14 residues. Germline CDR1 and CDR2: SGHKS and YYEKEE (reference sequence). In DNA, the CDR3 is TGTGCCAGCAGCCCCCGGGACAGGTCCTACGAGCAGTACTTC. Translation gives CASSPRDRSYEQYF.

The gene calls are TRBV15 and TRBJ2-7; the match to TRBD2 covers 7 bases. This CDR3 comprises 11 residues. Germline V CDR1 and CDR2: LNHNV, YYDKDF (reference sequence). Trimming at V came to 8 bases and at J to 3 bases, leaving 1 base not matched to a gene. In DNA, the CDR3 is TGTGCCACCGGGAGGGGCTACGAGCAGTACTTC. It yields the protein CATGRGYEQYF.

The chain recombines TRBV5-4 with TRBJ1-2, with D unresolved. The CDR3 consists of 13 residues. Germline-derived CDR1 and CDR2 are SGHNT and YYREEE (reference sequence). Trimming stripped 4 bases from V and 8 bases from J, with 15 bases between. The CDR3 is CASSPPSGIGYTF. The CDR3 DNA sequence: TGTGCCAGCAGCCCTCCCTCGGGGATCGGCTACACCTTC.

This clone was observed once. This chain joins TRBV5-1 and TRBJ2-4; 8 nucleotides match TRBD1. V was clipped by 4 bases and J by 1 base; unmatched bases: 7. CDR1 and CDR2 (germline): SGHRS, YFSETQ. The CDR3 has 16 amino acids. The CDR3, as DNA: TGCGCCAGCAGCACTGGACAGGGTGGGGCCAAAAACATTCAGTACTTC. Its translation is CASSTGQGGAKNIQYF.

This clone turned up a few times. The DNA of the CDR3 is TGCGCCAGCAGCTTCGCGGGGGGATCCCTCCTCTCCTACGAGCAGTACTTC. It yields the protein CASSFAGGSLLSYEQYF. The genes are TRBV5-1 and TRBJ2-7; TRBD2 matches at 8 bases. The CDR3 consists of 17 residues. V shed 2 bases and J 0 bases; nucleotides not matched to a gene: 10. Germline CDR1 and CDR2: SGHRS and YFSETQ.

CDR3 region: CASSLVGVAGAQRAGELFF. DNA of the CDR3: TGTGCCAGCAGTTTGGTGGGAGTAGCGGGGGCCCAGAGGGCCGGGGAGCTGTTTTTT. The chain joins TRBV6-2 or TRBV6-3 to TRBJ2-2; TRBD2 matches at 9 bases. Germline V gives CDR1 MNHEY, CDR2 SVGEGT. The CDR3 runs to 19 residues. V trimming: 4 bases; J trimming: 6 bases; junction bases outside the gene matches: 18.

V is TRBV19 and J is TRBJ2-6; D is possibly TRBD1 (7 bases). V was trimmed by 7 bases and J by 1 base, leaving 20 bases between them. The CDR3 is 18 residues long. Germline-derived CDR1 and CDR2 are LNHDA and SQIVND (reference sequence). In DNA, the CDR3 is TGTGCCAGTACCTTCAGGGGGGTTTCCCTATCTGGGGCCAACGTCCTGACTTTC. Protein product: CASTFRGVSLSGANVLTF.

The chain couples TRBV12-5 to TRBJ1-5, with a weak D call TRBD1 (6 bases). V lost 4 bases to trimming and J lost 3 bases, with 13 bases between them. The germline V gene has CDR1 LGHNT and CDR2 FRNRAP. This CDR3 spans 15 amino acids. Written as DNA, the CDR3 is TGTGCTAGTGGTTCCTACAGGGTTAACAATCAGCCCCAGCATTTT. Its translation: CASGSYRVNNQPQHF. The full variable domain, with the rest looked up from reference TRBV12-5 and TRBJ1-5, is DARVTQTPRHKVTEMGQEVTMRCQPILGHNTVFWYRQTMMQGLELLAYFRNRAPLDDSGMPKDRFSAEMPDATLATLKIQPSEPRDSAVYFCASGSYRVNNQPQHFGDGTRLSIL.

The CDR3 DNA reads as TGTGCCAGCAGTGAAGGGACAGGGGATGTCTATGGCTACACCTTC. It translates to CASSEGTGDVYGYTF. The rearrangement joins TRBV2 to TRBJ1-2, with TRBD1 matching 9 bases. The CDR3 has 15 amino acids. V shed 1 base, J shed 4 bases, and the junction held 4 bases outside the gene matches. The germline CDR1 and CDR2 sequences are SNHLY and FYNNEI.

The rearrangement uses TRBV28 and TRBJ2-7, with 9 bases lining up with TRBD1. The CDR3 is 15 residues long. The germline CDR1 and CDR2 sequences are MDHEN and SYDVKM. J was trimmed by 5 bases and V by 5 bases; bases with no gene match: 10. Here the CDR3 reads CASSTAGTGIHEQYF. CDR3 sequence (DNA): TGTGCCAGCAGTACGGCCGGGACAGGGATACACGAGCAGTACTTC.

This chain uses TRBV6-5 with TRBJ1-5; a possible D gene is TRBD1 (5 bases). V lost 4 bases, J lost 2 bases, and 9 bases lay in between. CDR3 size: 14 residues. CDR1 is MNHEY and CDR2 is SVGAGI in the germline V gene. The DNA for the CDR3 is TGTGCCAGCAGTTTATCGGGGGGCAATCAGCCCCAGCATTTT. Protein product: CASSLSGGNQPQHF.

The chain couples TRBV4-3 to TRBJ1-1; no firm D call. With 1 base removed from V and 10 bases from J, the gap between germline ends came to 10 bases. The CDR3 is made up of 12 amino acids. Per the germline V gene, CDR1 is LGHNA and CDR2 is YSLEER. CDR3 protein: CASSQGREGAFF. In nucleotides, the CDR3 is TGCGCCAGCAGCCAAGGGAGGGAGGGAGCTTTCTTT.

The chain is built from TRBV6-5 and TRBJ1-1; D is unclear. V dropped 7 bases and J dropped 9 bases, with 18 bases sitting between them. Germline loops: CDR1 MNHEY, CDR2 SVGAGI. CDR3 size: 13 residues. The CDR3 DNA reads as TGTGCCAGCACCCTTGAGGGCACCGGTAAAGCTTTCTTT. Its translation: CASTLEGTGKAFF.

V usage is TRBV10-3 and J usage is TRBJ1-1; D ambiguous. The V gene's germline CDR1 is ENHRY and CDR2 SYGVKD. Trimming left V 6 bases short and J 0 bases short, with 11 bases between. The CDR3 runs 14 residues. CDR3 residues: CAIRDGRMNTEAFF. CDR3 sequence (DNA): TGTGCCATCAGGGACGGGAGGATGAACACTGAAGCTTTCTTT.

The genes are TRBV3-1 (or the pseudogene TRBV3-2) and TRBJ1-6; perhaps TRBD1 as D (5 bases). Germline V gives CDR1 LGHDT, CDR2 YNNKEL (reference sequence). This CDR3 comprises 17 residues. V lost 5 bases to trimming and J lost 12 bases, with 26 bases between them. The CDR3 DNA is TGTGCCAGCAGCAAAAACCAGGGCCCCCGAGAGTATATACCCCTCCACTTT. This sequence encodes CASSKNQGPREYIPLHF.

The V and J genes are TRBV9 and TRBJ2-1; 9 bases agree with TRBD1. V dropped 6 bases and J dropped 7; count of bases not matched to a gene: 8. This CDR3 has 14 residues. The germline V gene has CDR1 SGDLS and CDR2 YYNGEE. CDR3 in DNA: TGTGCCAGCACCGGGACAGGGACTGATAATGAGCAGTTCTTC. This encodes CASTGTGTDNEQFF.